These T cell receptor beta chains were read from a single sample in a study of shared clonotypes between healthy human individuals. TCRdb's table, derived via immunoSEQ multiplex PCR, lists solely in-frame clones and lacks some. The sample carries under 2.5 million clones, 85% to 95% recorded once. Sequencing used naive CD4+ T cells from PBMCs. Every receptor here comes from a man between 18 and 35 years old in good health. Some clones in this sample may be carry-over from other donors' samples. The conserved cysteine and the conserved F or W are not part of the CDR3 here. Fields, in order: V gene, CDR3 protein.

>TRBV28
ASSLYTLRTLPGNTIY
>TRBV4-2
ASSPAPSGRLSEQF
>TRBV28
ASRPLGIPHPYT
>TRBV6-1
AVGVRNEQF
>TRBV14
ASSHRTEETQY
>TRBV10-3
AISESDSSGNTIY
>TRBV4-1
ASRRTGSYEQY
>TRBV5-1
ASSLGGNTEAF
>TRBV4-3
ASSPGGTTDTQY
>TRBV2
ASTSGGSGANVLT
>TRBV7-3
ASSQGQDTGELF
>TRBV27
ASSSRLAYEQY
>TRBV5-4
ASSFGVVPELF
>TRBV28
ASSSPGQGWDEKLF
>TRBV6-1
ASVPLWVSQEPQH
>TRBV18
ASSPLRSSYNEQF
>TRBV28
ASSLVGNYEQY
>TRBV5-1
ASSLSTGPNEKLF
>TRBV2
ASSDGRFAGEQY
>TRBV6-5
ASSAGWGSNQPQH
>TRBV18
ASSPEVAGSYNEQF
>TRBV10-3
AISELEGPYEQY
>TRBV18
ASSPPVYERRLRGEQY
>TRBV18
ASSPGQSRGNTIY
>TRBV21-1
ASSKAVYGNQPQH
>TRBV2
ASEMRYTSYQAF
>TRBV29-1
SQPWGTGGVGTEAF
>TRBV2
ASSEVRPGDTGELF
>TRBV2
ASSEASYGYT
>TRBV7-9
ASSLAASYNEQF
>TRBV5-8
ASRPSFRTGGD
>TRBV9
ASSLGTASHQPQH
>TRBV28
GIVGYYGYT
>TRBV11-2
ASSLGSNEQF
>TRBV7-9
ASSLVFSGQETQY
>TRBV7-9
MVLDTEAF
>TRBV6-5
ASSYSLTLNTDTQY
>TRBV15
ATSRGWGRGNDQPQH
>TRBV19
ASKGRRSDEQY
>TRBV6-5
ASTPRGGSETQY
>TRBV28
ASNLAGGQEF
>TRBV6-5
ASSTTGTAYGYT
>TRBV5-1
ASNYGDRGYNEQF
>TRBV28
ASSSPSGPTYGYT
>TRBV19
ASSIDLLQNYGYT
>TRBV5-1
ASSSGLNNEKLF
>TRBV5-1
ASSLLGTSQETQY
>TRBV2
ASKGQVYGYT
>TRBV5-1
ASSLRTGSTGELF
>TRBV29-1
SAGGPSNEQF
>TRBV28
ASSLPGHTQY
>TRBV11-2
ASSLWTGYETQY
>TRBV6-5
ASSYSIRRNTEAF
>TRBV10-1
ASSQTGGLLY
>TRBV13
ASSYRGQGNTIY
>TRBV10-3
AISDQGRPSQY
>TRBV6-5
ASRRDGQGDSPLH
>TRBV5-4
ASSEGGGRAEAF
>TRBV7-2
ASSPPILSIEQY
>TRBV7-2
ASSLVVRDGNTIY